These 14 T cell receptor beta chains were sequenced from one sample in a study of cytotoxic CD8 clonotypes in ibrutinib-treated CLL. Sequencing used immunoSEQ multiplex PCR; TCRdb keeps in-frame clones, though not all of them. The repertoire holds about 150,000 clones, with more than 75% as singletons. Material: PBMCs, obtained after 24 months of ibrutinib treatment. The receptors stem from a human donor with chronic lymphocytic leukemia.

The chain employs TRBV7-2 and TRBJ1-1, with 8 bases identical to TRBD1. J lost 7 bases, V lost 7 bases, and 8 bases had no gene match. Germline V gene data show CDR1 as SGHTA and CDR2 as FQGNSA. This CDR3 region has 13 residues. The CDR3 is CASIQGAWSEAFF. The CDR3 nucleotides are TGTGCCAGCATCCAGGGGGCTTGGAGTGAAGCTTTCTTT.

V gene TRBV19 combines with J gene TRBJ2-5; TRBD1 is a possible D gene (7 bases). V lost 4 bases, J lost 2 bases, and 11 bases lay in between. CDR1 and CDR2 from the germline V gene are LNHDA and SQIVND (reference sequence). CDR3 length: 14 amino acids. CDR3 protein: CASSRQGGQETQYF. The CDR3 DNA follows: TGTGCCAGTAGTAGACAGGGAGGACAAGAGACCCAGTACTTC. Using reference TRBV19 and TRBJ2-5 for the parts outside the CDR3, the full variable domain is DGGITQSPKYLFRKEGQNVTLSCEQNLNHDAMYWYRQDPGQGLRLIYYSQIVNDFQKGDIAEGYSVSREKKESFPLTVTSAQKNPTAFYLCASSRQGGQETQYFGPGTRLLVL.

The V and J genes are TRBV5-1 and TRBJ2-7; 11 bases are a match to TRBD1. Germline V gene lookup returns CDR1 SGHRS and CDR2 YFSETQ. This CDR3 region has 14 residues. V lost 5 bases to trimming and J lost 6 bases; unmatched junction nucleotides: 7. Here the CDR3 reads CASRLGQGVGEQYF. The DNA of the CDR3 is TGCGCCAGCAGGCTGGGACAGGGGGTGGGCGAGCAGTACTTC. The full variable domain, its missing parts supplied by reference TRBV5-1 and TRBJ2-7, is KAGVTQTPRYLIKTRGQQVTLSCSPISGHRSVSWYQQTPGQGLQFLFEYFSETQRNKGNFPGRFSGRQFSNSRSEMNVSTLELGDSALYLCASRLGQGVGEQYFGPGTRLTVT.

The chain employs TRBV6-5 and TRBJ2-7; D tentatively fits TRBD1 or TRBD2 (5 bases each). CDR1 MNHEY and CDR2 SVGAGI come from the germline V gene. There are 13 residues in the CDR3. The V and J ends lost 8 bases and 2 bases respectively, with 13 bases between them. CDR3 sequence reads: CASRDRQTYEQYF. In DNA, the CDR3 is TGTGCCAGCCGGGACCGCCAGACCTACGAGCAGTACTTC.

This clone was picked up a small number of times. The V gene is TRBV30, the J gene TRBJ1-6; 7 nucleotides match TRBD1. This CDR3 is 14 amino acids long. Losses at the gene ends were 3 bases for V and 6 bases for J; bases not matched to a gene: 5. CDR1 is GTSNPN and CDR2 is SVGIG in the germline V gene (reference sequence). The CDR3 is CAWRPGQLNSPLHF. In nucleotides, the CDR3 is TGTGCCTGGAGGCCGGGACAGCTTAATTCACCCCTCCACTTT. Full variable domain (rest looked up from reference TRBV30 and TRBJ1-6): SQTIHQWPATLVQPVGSPLSLECTVEGTSNPNLYWYRQAAGRGLQLLFYSVGIGQISSEVPQNLSASRPQDRQFILSSKKLLLSDSGFYLCAWRPGQLNSPLHFGNGTRLTVT.

As to this clone: The sample has other DNA sequences that encode this CDR3 too. This chain connects TRBV11-1 to TRBJ2-7; D might be TRBD2 (5 bases). The CDR3 has 14 residues. Germline V gene lookup returns CDR1 SGHAT and CDR2 FQDESV (reference sequence). The V end lost 5 bases, the J end lost 5 bases, and 16 bases lay between the germline ends. CDR3 loop: CASSPGLPENEQYF. The CDR3 DNA follows: TGTGCCAGCAGCCCAGGACTCCCAGAGAACGAGCAGTACTTC.

The chain carries TRBV5-6 and TRBJ2-1; D call uncertain. Trimming left V 8 bases short and J 9 bases short, with 9 bases between. This CDR3 has 10 amino acids. CDR1 SGHDT and CDR2 YYEEEE come from the germline V gene. The CDR3 DNA reads as TGTGCCAGGGGCCGGAGTGAGCAGTTCTTC. It encodes CARGRSEQFF. The entire variable domain, with the rest obtained from reference TRBV5-6 and TRBJ2-1, is as follows: DAGVTQSPTHLIKTRGQQVTLRCSPKSGHDTVSWYQQALGQGPQFIFQYYEEEERQRGNFPDRFSGHQFPNYSSELNVNALLLGDSALYLCARGRSEQFFGPGTRLTVL.

The V call is TRBV5-1, the J call TRBJ2-6; D gene unclear. V was pared by 0 bases and J by 1 base, with 8 bases between. This CDR3 has 16 residues. CDR1 and CDR2 from the germline V gene are SGHRS and YFSETQ. CDR3 amino acids: CASSLVGGSGANVLTF. CDR3 DNA sequence: TGCGCCAGCAGCTTGGTGGGTGGGTCTGGGGCCAACGTCCTGACTTTC.

This chain links TRBV18 with TRBJ1-1, with D possibly being TRBD1 (5 bases). The CDR3 is 14 amino acids. Germline CDR1 KGHSH, CDR2 LQKENI. V was shortened by 2 bases and J by 3 bases, with 10 bases between the two germline ends. The DNA of the CDR3 is TGTGCCAGCTCACCAGAGACAGTCCACACTGAAGCTTTCTTT. Translating gives CASSPETVHTEAFF.

The genes are TRBV2 and TRBJ2-7; perhaps TRBD2 as D (6 bases). CDR1 is SNHLY, CDR2 FYNNEI, per germline. Trimming shortened V by 10 bases and J by 0 bases, and 10 bases separated the two germline ends. This CDR3 spans 12 amino acids. The chain's CDR3 is CATHGSSYEQYF. In DNA form, the CDR3 reads TGTGCCACCCACGGGAGCTCCTACGAGCAGTACTTC.

This clone was seen just once. The chain carries TRBV27 and TRBJ2-7; D tentatively reads TRBD1 or TRBD2 (5 bases each). Trimming pared 0 bases from V and 7 bases from J, leaving 19 bases between. CDR1 is MNHEY, CDR2 SMNVEV, per germline (reference sequence). The CDR3 length is 16 residues. The CDR3 DNA follows: TGTGCCAGCAGTTTATCTCGAGCCAGGGCGACGGGGGAGCAGTACTTC. It codes for CASSLSRARATGEQYF.

The chain carries TRBV5-1 and TRBJ2-3; D is possibly TRBD2 (5 bases). Deletions cut 0 bases from V and 6 bases from J, with 17 bases between. From germline, CDR1 is SGHRS and CDR2 YFSETQ. The CDR3 covers 16 residues. CDR3 DNA: TGCGCCAGCAGCTTGGGGGTCAGCCGACTAACCGATACGCAGTATTTT. Amino acids: CASSLGVSRLTDTQYF.

The chain has TRBV25-1 and TRBJ1-2; D remains ambiguous. The V gene lost 3 bases and the J gene lost 3 bases, with 8 bases spanning the gap. The CDR3 loop spans 13 amino acids. The germline gives CDR1 MGHDK, CDR2 SYGVNS. The CDR3 region is CASSEVAHYGYTF. CDR3 coding DNA: TGTGCCAGCAGTGAGGTGGCCCACTATGGCTACACCTTC.

The genes are TRBV9 and TRBJ2-1; unclear D gene. There are 14 residues in the CDR3. Germline values: CDR1 SGDLS, CDR2 YYNGEE. CDR3 protein: CATLAESGYNEQFF. DNA of the CDR3: TGTGCGACACTGGCCGAAAGTGGTTACAATGAGCAGTTCTTC.